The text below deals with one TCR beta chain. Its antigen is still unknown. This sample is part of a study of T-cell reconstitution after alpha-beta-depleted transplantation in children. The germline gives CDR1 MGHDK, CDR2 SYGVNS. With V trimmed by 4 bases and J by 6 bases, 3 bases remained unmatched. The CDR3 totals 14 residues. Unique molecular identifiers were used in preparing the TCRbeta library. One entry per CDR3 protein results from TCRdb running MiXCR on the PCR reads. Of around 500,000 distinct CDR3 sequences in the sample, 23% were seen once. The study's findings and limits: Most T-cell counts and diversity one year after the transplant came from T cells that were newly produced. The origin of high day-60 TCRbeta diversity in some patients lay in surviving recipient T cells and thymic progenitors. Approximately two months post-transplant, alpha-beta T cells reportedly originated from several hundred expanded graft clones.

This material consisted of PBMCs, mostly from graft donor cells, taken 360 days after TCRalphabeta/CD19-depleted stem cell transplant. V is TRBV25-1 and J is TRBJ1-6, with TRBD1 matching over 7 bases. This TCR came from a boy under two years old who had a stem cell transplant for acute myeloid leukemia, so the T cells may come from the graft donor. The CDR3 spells CASSGGTANSPLHF. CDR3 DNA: TGTGCCAGCAGTGGAGGGACAGCTAATTCACCCCTCCACTTT.